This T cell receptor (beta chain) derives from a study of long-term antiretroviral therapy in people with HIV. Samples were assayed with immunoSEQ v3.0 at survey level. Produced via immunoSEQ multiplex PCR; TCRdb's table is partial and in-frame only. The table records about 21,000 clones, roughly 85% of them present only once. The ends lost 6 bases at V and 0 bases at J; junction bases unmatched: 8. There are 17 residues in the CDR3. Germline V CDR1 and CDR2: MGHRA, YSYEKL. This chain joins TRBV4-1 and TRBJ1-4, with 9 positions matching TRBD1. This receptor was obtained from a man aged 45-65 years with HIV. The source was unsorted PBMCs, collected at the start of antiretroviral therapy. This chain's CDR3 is CASRRTGGQTTNEKLFF. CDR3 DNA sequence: TGCGCCAGCAGACGTACAGGGGGCCAAACAACTAATGAAAAACTGTTTTTT.